A selection of T cell receptor beta chains follows, all from one sample in a study of T cells after yellow fever vaccination. TCRdb itself ran the 5' RACE reads through MiXCR, one entry per CDR3 protein. The table records 620,000 or so distinct CDR3 sequences, about 15% of them present only once. Here the sequenced sample was PBMCs, taken 5 days after the first yellow fever vaccination. The receptor source for this set is a man younger than 35 who received the YFV17D yellow fever vaccine. Both conserved end residues are part of each CDR3. The D gene is left open where the match is weak. Part of the rows lack a size; the others show once, few, many or a class for expanded clones.

NA	few	TRBV29-1	TRBJ2-5	CATRDPWTEETQYF	TGCGCCACAAGGGACCCTTGGACGGAAGAGACCCAGTACTTC
NA	few	TRBV7-9	TRBJ1-2	CASSSTSSRVYGYTF	TGTGCCAGCAGCTCCACTTCATCGCGGGTCTATGGCTACACCTTC
NA	NA	TRBV12-3/TRBV12-4	TRBJ2-3	CASSTWAERLADTQYF	TGTGCCAGCAGTACCTGGGCGGAGCGGTTGGCAGATACGCAGTATTTT
TRBD1	few	TRBV5-1	TRBJ1-6	CASRYLEQGDNSPLHF	TGCGCCAGCAGATATCTGGAACAGGGGGATAATTCACCCCTCCACTTT
NA	NA	TRBV4-1	TRBJ2-7	CASSQEAGFYEQYF	TGCGCCAGCAGCCAAGAAGCGGGCTTCTACGAGCAGTACTTC
NA	few	TRBV5-1	TRBJ1-3	CASSPFILGNTIYF	TGCGCCAGCAGCCCGTTCATTCTTGGAAACACCATATATTTT
TRBD1	NA	TRBV19	TRBJ2-2	CASTSSGTGGTGELFF	TGTGCCAGTACCTCTTCCGGGACAGGGGGCACCGGGGAGCTGTTTTTT
NA	few	TRBV29-1	TRBJ2-2	CSVAENTGELFF	TGCAGCGTTGCTGAGAACACCGGGGAGCTGTTTTTT
NA	few	TRBV19	TRBJ2-4	CASTGPRLAKNIQYF	TGTGCCAGTACGGGGCCCCGGCTAGCCAAAAACATTCAGTACTTC
NA	few	TRBV12-3/TRBV12-4	TRBJ1-4	CASLSVNGNEKLFF	TGTGCCAGCCTGTCGGTTAATGGTAATGAAAAACTGTTTTTT
NA	NA	TRBV4-3	TRBJ1-3	CASSQVFITAGNTIYF	TGCGCCAGCAGCCAAGTTTTCATTACGGCTGGAAACACCATATATTTT
TRBD1	NA	TRBV5-6	TRBJ1-5	CASSTLRTGRNQPQHF	TGTGCCAGCAGCACATTAAGGACAGGGCGCAATCAGCCCCAGCATTTT
TRBD1	many	TRBV7-2	TRBJ1-2	CASVAGGFSPGYTF	TGTGCCAGCGTCGCAGGGGGCTTCTCCCCTGGCTACACCTTC
TRBD2	once	TRBV10-3	TRBJ2-4	CAISEEAGGLAKNIQYF	TGTGCCATCAGTGAAGAAGCGGGGGGGCTCGCCAAAAACATTCAGTACTTC
NA	few	TRBV28	TRBJ1-5	CASSLGDVSDSNQPQHF	TGTGCCAGCAGTTTGGGTGATGTATCGGATAGCAATCAGCCCCAGCATTTT
NA	few	TRBV7-2	TRBJ1-6	CASSLWQGGSPLHF	TGTGCCAGCAGCTTATGGCAGGGTGGGTCACCCCTCCACTTT
NA	many	TRBV20-1	TRBJ1-5	CSARAGDQPQHF	TGCAGTGCTAGAGCCGGGGATCAGCCCCAGCATTTT
TRBD1	once	TRBV27	TRBJ2-7	CASRLTGQVAYEQYF	TGTGCCAGCAGGCTGACAGGGCAGGTGGCCTACGAGCAGTACTTC
TRBD1	few	TRBV5-1	TRBJ2-3	CASSLVQGETDTQYF	TGCGCCAGCAGCTTGGTACAGGGGGAAACAGATACGCAGTATTTT
NA	NA	TRBV7-2	TRBJ2-1	CASSLAGLQFF	TGTGCCAGCAGCTTGGCCGGGTTGCAGTTCTTC
TRBD2	NA	TRBV20-1	TRBJ2-1	CTGLAYNEQFF	TGCACCGGACTAGCGTACAATGAGCAGTTCTTC
TRBD1	few	TRBV5-1	TRBJ1-2	CASSSDRASLGGGYTF	TGCGCCAGCAGCTCGGACAGGGCCTCATTAGGCGGGGGCTACACCTTC
NA	NA	TRBV5-1	TRBJ1-2	CASSSFQRNENYGYTF	TGCGCCAGCAGCTCCTTTCAGAGGAATGAAAACTATGGCTACACCTTC
NA	NA	TRBV7-8	TRBJ2-2	CASSLGGGLGTGELFF	TGTGCCAGCAGCTTAGGCGGAGGTTTGGGGACCGGGGAGCTGTTTTTT
NA	NA	TRBV2	TRBJ2-5	CASSERQETQYF	TGTGCCAGCAGTGAAAGGCAAGAGACCCAGTACTTC
NA	few	TRBV15	TRBJ1-1	CATSGRQRNTEAFF	TGTGCCACCAGCGGCAGACAGAGGAACACTGAAGCTTTCTTT
NA	few	TRBV6-6	TRBJ1-1	CASSYLKFGAFF	TGTGCCAGCAGTTATTTGAAGTTTGGCGCTTTCTTT
NA	few	TRBV5-1	TRBJ2-7	CASSLADGRGSYEQYF	TGCGCCAGCAGCTTGGCCGACGGCAGGGGTTCCTACGAGCAGTACTTC
NA	few	TRBV7-2	TRBJ2-5	CASTYHGGETQYF	TGTGCCAGCACCTATCACGGGGGAGAGACCCAGTACTTC
NA	NA	TRBV11-2	TRBJ2-1	CASSPARRGPGGFNQQFF	TGTGCCAGCAGCCCCGCACGAAGGGGGCCCGGGGGTTTCAATCAGCAGTTCTTC
TRBD1	few	TRBV30	TRBJ2-7	CACGQGGYEQYF	TGTGCCTGTGGACAGGGAGGCTACGAGCAGTACTTC
NA	NA	TRBV7-8	TRBJ1-6	CASSLFRSYNSPLHF	TGTGCCAGCAGCTTATTTAGGTCCTATAATTCACCCCTCCACTTT
TRBD1	NA	TRBV20-1	TRBJ2-7	CSAPRGTGMYEQYF	TGCAGTGCCCCTCGTGGGACAGGGATGTACGAGCAGTACTTC